This T cell receptor beta chain was sequenced for a study of PD-1 blockade in classical Hodgkin lymphoma. Regarding the study as a whole: When set against healthy donors, newly diagnosed patients were reported to show lower baseline TCR diversity. Those patients who began receiving nivolumab less than 1 year after ASCT had lower diversity, and they were excluded.

Germline assignment: CDR1 KGHSH and CDR2 LQKENI. The CDR3 extends over 16 amino acids. V shed 0 bases and J 4 bases; nucleotides not matched to a gene: 6. Each patient's relapse followed autologous stem cell transplantation, and brentuximab vedotin exposure varied. As to this clone: The antigen is unknown.

Assay used: immunoSEQ multiplex PCR; TCRdb lists only in-frame clones, some missing. The sample consists of roughly 40,000 clones, around 87% of them appearing once. The chain employs TRBV18 and TRBJ2-5; 9 nucleotides agree with TRBD1. The specimen was peripheral blood mononuclear cells (PBMCs), collected at baseline. The sequence was obtained from a human donor with classical Hodgkin lymphoma. The CDR3 coding sequence is TGTGCCAGCTCACCACCGTACAGGGGGCTAGGAGAGACCCAGTACTTC. Its translation is CASSPPYRGLGETQYF.